Below are 28 T cell receptor beta chains sequenced from a single sample in a study of vaccination effects on CD4 cells after COVID-19. The data were produced by immunoSEQ multiplex PCR, yet TCRdb's version contains in-frame clones alone and is incomplete. The sample records 35,000 to 50,000 clones, roughly 79% being singletons. The ViraFEST assay expanded antigen-specific CD4+ T cells with viral peptide pools before sequencing. Between days 9 and 10 of culture, CD4+ T cells were separated out. None of the vaccinated had previously contracted SARS-CoV-2, and their nucleocapsid antibodies tested negative. Antigens of these TCRs are unknown. Source: CD4+ T cells from PBMCs cultured with SARS-CoV-2 spike peptides, taken before COVID-19 vaccination. These receptors were taken from a human donor who received a COVID-19 vaccine.

The J gene is TRBJ1-2, the V gene TRBV12-3 or TRBV12-4; D call uncertain. The CDR3 loop spans 11 amino acids. V lost 7 bases and J 4 bases, leaving 7 bases between the germline ends. The CDR3 bases are TGTGCCAGCACACAGTCCTATGGCTACACCTTC. Amino acids: CASTQSYGYTF.

The chain links TRBV24-1 to TRBJ1-3, with 8 bases fitting TRBD1. This CDR3 comprises 13 residues. Germline trimming cut 5 bases from V and 4 bases from J; bases unmatched to any gene: 0. The germline gives CDR1 KGHDR, CDR2 SFDVKD. The CDR3 protein is CATSGTGGNTIYF. The DNA for the CDR3 is TGTGCCACCAGTGGGACAGGGGGAAACACCATATATTTT.

The chain couples TRBV5-4 to TRBJ2-3; TRBD2 aligns across 8 bases. V was clipped by 4 bases and J by 3 bases; unmatched bases: 4. This CDR3 is built from 14 residues. Germline assignment: CDR1 SGHNT and CDR2 YYREEE (reference sequence). In DNA form, the CDR3 reads TGTGCCAGCAGCCCGGGACTAGGAACAGATACGCAGTATTTT. It translates to CASSPGLGTDTQYF.

The chain links TRBV7-2 to TRBJ2-2, with TRBD2 matching over 8 bases. After removal of 4 bases from V and 4 bases from J, the junction contained 11 bases not matched to a gene. This CDR3 has 17 residues. Germline CDR1 reads SGHTA; CDR2 reads FQGNSA. CDR3 DNA: TGTGCCAGCAGCTATGCAGGGACTAGGTTAACCACCGGGGAGCTGTTTTTT. Amino acids: CASSYAGTRLTTGELFF.

The chain is built from TRBV5-1 and TRBJ2-5, with 7 bases that match TRBD1. Per the germline V gene, CDR1 is SGHRS and CDR2 is YFSETQ. V gave up 4 bases and J gave up 5 bases; unmatched junction bases: 8. The CDR3 has 14 amino acids. CDR3 bases: TGCGCCAGCAGCCCAACAGGGGTGAGGGAGACCCAGTACTTC. This gives the protein CASSPTGVRETQYF.

The chain couples TRBV11-2 to TRBJ2-4; 7 bases agree with TRBD1. V shed 3 bases and J 5 bases; nucleotides not matched to a gene: 7. The CDR3 is 15 residues long. Germline loops: CDR1 SGHAT, CDR2 FQNNGV. Here the CDR3 reads CASSLRQGFQNIQYF. The DNA of the CDR3 is TGTGCCAGCAGCTTGAGACAGGGATTCCAAAACATTCAGTACTTC. The full variable domain, completed using reference TRBV11-2 and TRBJ2-4, is EAGVAQSPRYKIIEKRQSVAFWCNPISGHATLYWYQQILGQGPKLLIQFQNNGVVDDSQLPKDRFSAERLKGVDSTLKIQPAKLEDSAVYLCASSLRQGFQNIQYFGAGTRLSVL.

The V gene is TRBV4-1, the J gene TRBJ1-6, with 7 nucleotides matching TRBD1. The CDR3 consists of 16 residues. The J segment lost 10 bases and the V segment lost 3 bases, leaving 12 bases of the junction unmatched. Germline values: CDR1 MGHRA, CDR2 YSYEKL. CDR3 bases: TGCGCCAGCAGCCACCCGCCCCGACAGGGAGAATCACCCCTCCACTTT. Translated, it gives CASSHPPRQGESPLHF.

This clone was observed a few times. The chain links TRBV5-6 to TRBJ1-2; perhaps TRBD1 as D (5 bases). Per germline, CDR1 SGHDT and CDR2 YYEEEE. This CDR3 spans 15 amino acids. Trimming removed 0 bases at V and 4 bases at J, with 13 bases between. In DNA form, the CDR3 reads TGTGCCAGCAGCTTGGCCGGGAGAGGGGTCTATGGCTACACCTTC. Amino acid sequence: CASSLAGRGVYGYTF.

The chain has TRBV6-2 or TRBV6-3 and TRBJ1-5; D might be TRBD1 (5 bases). The V gene's germline CDR1 is MNHEY and CDR2 SVGEGT. The CDR3 spans 16 residues. V lost 0 bases to trimming and J lost 7 bases, with 16 bases between them. As DNA, the CDR3 is TGTGCCAGCAGTTACTCGTGGGGGGGTTCGGGGCAGCCCCAGCATTTT. Protein product: CASSYSWGGSGQPQHF.

The rearrangement joins TRBV5-5 to TRBJ2-1; the D is unclear. The CDR3 runs 12 residues. V gave up 0 bases and J gave up 8 bases, with 6 bases separating them. Germline values: CDR1 SGHKS, CDR2 YYEKEE (reference sequence). CDR3 region: CASSLEADEQFF. The CDR3 region has the DNA TGTGCCAGCAGCTTGGAGGCGGATGAGCAGTTCTTC. The full variable domain, in which reference TRBV5-5 and TRBJ2-1 provide the parts outside the CDR3, is DAGVTQSPTHLIKTRGQQVTLRCSPISGHKSVSWYQQVLGQGPQFIFQYYEKEERGRGNFPDRFSARQFPNYSSELNVNALLLGDSALYLCASSLEADEQFFGPGTRLTVL.

This chain links TRBV5-4 with TRBJ1-1; D remains ambiguous. Germline V lookup: CDR1 SGHNT, CDR2 YYREEE (reference sequence). The CDR3 runs to 13 residues. V gave up 2 bases and J gave up 0 bases, with 5 bases separating them. As DNA, the CDR3 is TGTGCCAGCAGCTTCTCGTTGAACACTGAAGCTTTCTTT. As protein: CASSFSLNTEAFF.

For the CDR3, the DNA is TGTGCCAGCAGTCCTTCGGGGCGACGTACTGAAGCTTTCTTT. Translation gives CASSPSGRRTEAFF. The V and J genes are TRBV6-5 and TRBJ1-1, with D perhaps matching TRBD1 (5 bases). CDR3 length: 14 residues. Trimming took 5 bases from V and 5 from J, leaving 15 bases between them. Germline V gives CDR1 MNHEY, CDR2 SVGAGI.

This clone appeared a few times. V gene TRBV4-2 combines with J gene TRBJ1-3; weak D call: TRBD1 (6 bases). V was cut by 4 bases and J by 9 bases, with 16 bases left in between. CDR1 is LGHNA and CDR2 is YNFKEQ in the germline V gene. The CDR3 is 14 residues long. Here the CDR3 DNA reads TGTGCCAGCAGCCCGGACAGCCTTTTAACCACCATATATTTT. Its protein is CASSPDSLLTTIYF.

The chain links TRBV5-1 to TRBJ1-2, with D unresolved. This CDR3 region has 12 residues. Looked up from germline, CDR1 is SGHRS and CDR2 is YFSETQ. V shed 3 bases and J shed 4 bases, with 7 bases lying between them. The CDR3 here is CASSSDLYGYTF. The CDR3 DNA is TGCGCCAGCAGCTCTGACCTCTATGGCTACACCTTC.

This sequence joins TRBV2 and TRBJ2-5; 7 bases map to TRBD1. Losses at the gene ends were 5 bases for V and 1 base for J; bases not matched to a gene: 10. Germline CDR1 and CDR2: SNHLY and FYNNEI. This CDR3 is 16 amino acids long. This CDR3 reads CASSLGTANFQETQYF. The CDR3 DNA follows: TGTGCCAGCAGTTTGGGGACAGCAAACTTCCAAGAGACCCAGTACTTC.

The V and J genes are TRBV28 and TRBJ2-6; D may correspond to TRBD1 or TRBD2 (6 bases each). Germline CDR1 reads MDHEN; CDR2 reads SYDVKM. This CDR3 contains 18 residues. Trimming left V 5 bases short and J 0 bases short, with 17 bases between. In DNA, the CDR3 is TGTGCCAGCAGTCCCCCTGTCGGGGGCCCCTCTGGGGCCAACGTCCTGACTTTC. Amino acids: CASSPPVGGPSGANVLTF.

This chain connects TRBV15 to TRBJ2-7; D is possibly TRBD1 (5 bases). CDR3 size: 13 residues. The germline gives CDR1 LNHNV, CDR2 YYDKDF (reference sequence). V gave up 0 bases and J gave up 7 bases, with 10 bases separating them. CDR3 sequence (DNA): TGTGCCACCAGCAGAGATTCAGGGCGAGAGCAGTACGTC. It is translated as CATSRDSGREQYV.

A few counts support this clone. The chain links TRBV27 to TRBJ1-1; D ambiguous. Germline CDR1 and CDR2: MNHEY and SMNVEV (reference sequence). V was clipped by 8 bases and J by 4 bases, with 17 bases between them. This CDR3 has 14 residues. CDR3 bases: TGTGCCAGCGGTACTTTCAGGTCCGGCACTGAAGCTTTCTTT. It encodes CASGTFRSGTEAFF.

CDR3 bases: TGTGCCAGCAGTTTATTGAGGGGGCGAGCTTTCTTT. The encoded protein is CASSLLRGRAFF. The V and J genes are TRBV27 and TRBJ1-1; 7 positions match TRBD1. CDR3 length equals 12 residues. Germline lookup yields CDR1 MNHEY and CDR2 SMNVEV (reference sequence). The V and J ends lost 1 base and 10 bases, in that order; junction bases with no gene match: 3.

The rearrangement links TRBV7-3 to TRBJ2-2; weak D call: TRBD1 (6 bases). The CDR3 has 13 residues. Trimming cost V 5 bases and J 7 bases, with 11 bases left between them. Germline-derived CDR1 and CDR2 are SGHTA and FQGTGA. CDR3 nucleotide sequence: TGTGCCAGCAGCCCAGGGGCGAGCGGGGAGCTGTTTTTT. Its translation is CASSPGASGELFF.

This CDR3 reads CASSLAGGTGELFF. In DNA form, the CDR3 reads TGTGCCAGCAGCTTAGCAGGGGGCACCGGGGAGCTGTTTTTT. V gene TRBV11-2 combines with J gene TRBJ2-2; 7 positions match TRBD1. V shed 1 base and J 4 bases; nucleotides not matched to a gene: 0. Germline assignment: CDR1 SGHAT and CDR2 FQNNGV. The CDR3 is 14 residues long.

The CDR3 nucleotides are TGCGCCAGCAGGTTCGGAACAGGGGGCCCAGGAAAGGAAAAACTGTTTTTT. This translates into CASRFGTGGPGKEKLFF. This rearrangement joins TRBV5-1 to TRBJ1-4; 9 positions agree with TRBD1. Unmatched junction bases numbered 16, after V lost 5 bases and J lost 8 bases. In germline, CDR1 is SGHRS, CDR2 YFSETQ. CDR3 length: 17 amino acids.

The chain couples TRBV2 to TRBJ2-3; D gene ambiguous. V shed 7 bases and J shed 2 bases, with 16 bases lying between them. The germline gives CDR1 SNHLY, CDR2 FYNNEI. The CDR3 sequence is 15 residues long. CDR3 residues: CASTRSSVPTDTQYF. Here the CDR3 DNA reads TGTGCCAGCACCCGATCCTCCGTCCCCACAGATACGCAGTATTTT.

The chain links TRBV7-3 to TRBJ1-6; TRBD1 agrees at 7 bases. The germline CDR1 and CDR2 sequences are SGHTA and FQGTGA. CDR3 size: 15 residues. Germline trimming cut 3 bases from V and 4 bases from J; bases unmatched to any gene: 3. The CDR3 region has the DNA TGTGCCAGCAGCTTCCAGGGGGATTATAATTCACCCCTCCACTTT. This gives the protein CASSFQGDYNSPLHF.

The genes are TRBV5-1 and TRBJ2-2, with 7 bases that match TRBD1. Germline CDR1 reads SGHRS; CDR2 reads YFSETQ. With V trimmed by 5 bases and J by 4 bases, 8 bases remained unmatched. The CDR3 extends over 15 amino acids. The chain's CDR3 is CASRLTGESTGELFF. The CDR3 DNA is TGCGCCAGCAGACTCACAGGGGAGAGCACCGGGGAGCTGTTTTTT. Drawing the rest from reference TRBV5-1 and TRBJ2-2, the complete variable domain is KAGVTQTPRYLIKTRGQQVTLSCSPISGHRSVSWYQQTPGQGLQFLFEYFSETQRNKGNFPGRFSGRQFSNSRSEMNVSTLELGDSALYLCASRLTGESTGELFFGEGSRLTVL.

The chain is built from TRBV27 and TRBJ1-5; no definite D call. CDR1 and CDR2 (germline): MNHEY, SMNVEV (reference sequence). V lost 5 bases and J 0 bases, leaving 2 bases between the germline ends. The CDR3 runs 12 residues. CDR3 amino acids: CASSDSNQPQHF. The CDR3 region has the DNA TGTGCCAGCAGTGATAGCAATCAGCCCCAGCATTTT.

V gene TRBV27 combines with J gene TRBJ2-7; the D is unclear. The CDR3 length is 15 residues. The V end was cut by 8 bases, the J end by 3 bases, with 20 bases between. Germline CDR1 MNHEY, CDR2 SMNVEV (reference sequence). CDR3 coding DNA: TGTGCCAGCCGCTTTAGGCCGTCCGAGGTCTACGAGCAGTACGTC. It codes for CASRFRPSEVYEQYV.

This clone was detected only a few times. The J gene is TRBJ1-4, the V gene TRBV5-4, with TRBD1 as a possible D gene (6 bases). The CDR3 totals 16 residues. The V and J ends lost 1 base and 0 bases respectively, with 10 bases between them. Germline CDR1 is SGHNT and CDR2 is YYREEE (reference sequence). As DNA, the CDR3 is TGTGCCAGCAGCTTGTTTCCAGGGGCAACTAATGAAAAACTGTTTTTT. It encodes CASSLFPGATNEKLFF.